This T cell receptor (beta chain) was captured by sequencing in a study of Ad26.COV2.S vaccination and SARS-CoV-2 variants (dated by TCRdb to the early 2020s). As for the study more broadly: Vaccine-arm donors were drawn from COV1001, a multicentre, randomized, double-blind, placebo-controlled phase I-IIa trial of Ad26.COV2.S in healthy adults. Dosing of Ad26.COV2.S was intramuscular, at either 5x10^10 or 1x10^11 viral particles, delivered as one shot or as two shots spaced 56 days apart. TCRbeta repertoire sequencing was used to assess the specificity and breadth of SARS-CoV-2-reactive T cell receptors after Ad26.COV2.S vaccination. A total of roughly 30 samples were included in the TCR-sequenced set, comprising 19 Ad26.COV2.S vaccine recipients, 5 placebo recipients and 8 SARS-CoV-2 convalescent individuals. Trial participants were randomized into five groups of five, in which low-dose or high-dose Ad26.COV2.S was given once or twice, or placebo was given on both occasions. Investigators remained blinded to trial group allocation during experiments and outcome assessment. What the authors observed across the whole study: Substantial breadth of spike-specific CD8+ and CD4+ T cell responses was reported after vaccination. It was noted by the authors that total T cell responses may have been underestimated by the TCR breadth and depth analyses. Non-spike TCR breadth was comparable between vaccine and placebo recipients, consistent with the vaccine containing only spike. Higher spike-specific TCR breadth was observed in Ad26.COV2.S recipients than in placebo recipients (P = 0.0014). The study was not powered to compare responses between vaccine doses or regimens.

Reading from cysteine to phenylalanine, the CDR3 counts 16 amino acids. The sequence is cut down to CDR3 DNA, 48 bases in frame from base 1. Trimming accounts for 5 bases at V and 11 bases at J, while the number of junction bases matched to no gene is 17. Reading the germline V gene (reference sequence) gives CDR1 SEHNR and CDR2 FQNEAQ. The treatment or condition label, as the study defines it: 15 to 20 received Ad26.COV2.S at low or high dose, single or two shots; 5 received placebo; per-sample allocation not given. For vaccine and placebo recipients, the sequenced repertoires came from samples collected on day 63 after the first injection. Cohort 1b enrolled fewer than 30 adults aged 18-55 years at a single site in Boston, USA, between 29 July and 7 August 2020. As a vaccine, Ad26.COV2.S was a replication-incompetent adenovirus type 26 vector that expressed a prefusion-stabilized SARS-CoV-2 spike protein derived from the original Wuhan strain.

Worth noting for this clone: Its recognized antigen is unknown. No per-base quality is available; no much larger clone lies one base away.

The immunoSEQ Assay was the method used to sequence TCRbeta CDR3 regions. After extraction, genomic DNA underwent amplification by bias-controlled multiplex PCR, followed by high-throughput sequencing. Processing in the source paper ran as follows. Collapsing and filtering of sequences were performed to quantify the absolute abundance of each unique TCRbeta CDR3 region. T cell fraction was estimated by normalization of TCRbeta template counts to usable DNA, with usable DNA being measured through amplification of reference genes present in all nucleated cells. Repertoire TCRs were annotated as SARS-CoV-2-specific when V gene, CDR3 amino acid sequence and J gene were exactly matched to a known reactive TCR set. The reference SARS-CoV-2 TCR set was derived from MIRA and filtered for enrichment in COVID-19-positive ImmuneCODE repertoires, a step that removed public or cross-reactive TCRs. Drawing on the MIRA antigens, annotated TCRs were analysed further at the level of specific ORF or position within ORF. Breadth was defined as annotated unique rearrangements over total unique productive rearrangements; depth was the summed frequency of those rearrangements. Two-sided Wilcoxon rank-sum tests were applied when comparing TCR breadth between groups. Sourced from immuneACCESS, this table was stored by TCRdb with only in-frame sequences that have V and J called. A share of the clones is absent; for the studies checked, an unresolved V gene accounts for under half, and the remainder has no known explanation. V and J calls and clone size follow that table, whereas D and trimming were derived from the DNA. The sample data list around 300,000 clones, and 80% to 90% of these were observed just once. About 10% of the sample goes to the ten largest clones.

The V gene is TRBV7-9 and the J gene is TRBJ2-3, with 9 central nucleotides matching TRBD1. The receptor comes from a person aged 18-65 years who received the Ad26.COV2.S COVID-19 vaccine or a placebo. The sample was peripheral blood, taken in a trial of Ad26.COV2.S vaccine versus placebo. At the DNA level, the sequence is TGTGCCAGCAGCGATACCCGGACAGGGGTGCATCGGGGGCAGTATTTT. Its translation is CASSDTRTGVHRGQYF.